Listed below are T cell receptor beta chains from one sample, sequenced in a study of T cells in Graves' hyperthyroidism and ophthalmopathy. TCRdb called the multiplex PCR reads again in MiXCR, with one record for every CDR3 protein. The repertoire holds 450,000 to 650,000 distinct CDR3 sequences, around 20% seen once, with around 27% in the top ten. Sequences were obtained from blood. These receptors all come from a young man with Graves' hyperthyroidism. The CDR3 runs from the conserved cysteine through the conserved F or W. Fields, in order: clone size, V gene, J gene, D gene, CDR3 protein, CDR3 DNA. The D gene is left open where the match is weak. For some rows the clone size is stated as once, few or many, or as a class when expanded; others skip it.

clone size: many; V gene: TRBV30; J gene: TRBJ1-1; D gene: NA; CDR3 protein: CAWSLLIGAEAFF; CDR3 DNA: TGTGCCTGGAGTCTACTAATCGGGGCTGAAGCTTTCTTT
clone size: many; V gene: TRBV11-2; J gene: TRBJ2-7; D gene: TRBD1; CDR3 protein: CASRPNRGRNSYEQYF; CDR3 DNA: TGTGCCAGCAGACCCAACAGGGGGCGGAACTCCTACGAGCAGTACTTC
clone size: many; V gene: TRBV6-5; J gene: TRBJ2-5; D gene: TRBD2; CDR3 protein: CASSPGLAGAIQETQYF; CDR3 DNA: TGTGCCAGCAGTCCGGGACTAGCGGGGGCTATCCAAGAGACCCAGTACTTC
clone size: many; V gene: TRBV12-5; J gene: TRBJ1-1; D gene: TRBD1; CDR3 protein: CASGSTGMNTEAFF; CDR3 DNA: TGTGCTAGTGGTTCGACAGGGATGAACACTGAAGCTTTCTTT
clone size: few; V gene: TRBV7-3; J gene: TRBJ2-6; D gene: TRBD1; CDR3 protein: CASSLTSGTGVTSGANVLTF; CDR3 DNA: TGTGCCAGCAGCTTAACAAGCGGGACAGGGGTCACCTCTGGGGCCAACGTCCTGACTTTC
clone size: many; V gene: TRBV29-1; J gene: TRBJ2-5; D gene: NA; CDR3 protein: CSVRGSERGQETQYF; CDR3 DNA: TGCAGCGTGAGAGGGTCGGAAAGGGGGCAAGAGACCCAGTACTTC
clone size: many; V gene: TRBV28; J gene: TRBJ2-5; D gene: TRBD2; CDR3 protein: CASRSLAGGHQETQYF; CDR3 DNA: TGTGCCAGCAGGTCACTAGCGGGGGGTCATCAAGAGACCCAGTACTTC
clone size: many; V gene: TRBV29-1; J gene: TRBJ2-7; D gene: TRBD1; CDR3 protein: CSALGDRSSYEQYF; CDR3 DNA: TGCAGCGCCCTCGGGGACAGGAGTTCCTACGAGCAGTACTTC
clone size: NA; V gene: TRBV11-2; J gene: TRBJ2-5; D gene: NA; CDR3 protein: CASSSGRRSETQYF; CDR3 DNA: TGTGCCAGCAGCTCAGGTCGCAGATCAGAGACCCAGTACTTC
clone size: few; V gene: TRBV10-3; J gene: TRBJ2-7; D gene: TRBD2; CDR3 protein: CAISPSGLSYEQYF; CDR3 DNA: TGTGCCATCAGTCCTAGCGGTCTCTCCTACGAGCAGTACTTC
clone size: NA; V gene: TRBV6-1; J gene: TRBJ2-2; D gene: TRBD2; CDR3 protein: CASPLGTSIPGELFF; CDR3 DNA: TGTGCCAGCCCTCTGGGGACTAGTATCCCCGGGGAGCTGTTTTTT
clone size: many; V gene: TRBV12-3/TRBV12-4; J gene: TRBJ1-5; D gene: NA; CDR3 protein: CASTRQSNQPQHF; CDR3 DNA: TGTGCCAGCACCCGACAGTCTAATCAGCCCCAGCATTTT
clone size: NA; V gene: TRBV2; J gene: TRBJ1-2; D gene: NA; CDR3 protein: CASIPDSLRYTF; CDR3 DNA: TGTGCCAGTATTCCAGACAGCCTACGCTACACCTTC
clone size: many; V gene: TRBV9; J gene: TRBJ1-1; D gene: NA; CDR3 protein: CASSPRTRDEAFF; CDR3 DNA: TGTGCCAGCAGCCCAAGGACACGAGATGAAGCTTTCTTT
clone size: NA; V gene: TRBV6-1; J gene: TRBJ2-2; D gene: NA; CDR3 protein: CASKSRLNTGELFF; CDR3 DNA: TGTGCCAGCAAAAGCCGACTGAACACCGGGGAGCTGTTTTTT
clone size: NA; V gene: TRBV6-5; J gene: TRBJ1-1; D gene: NA; CDR3 protein: CASSYTGGQNTEAFF; CDR3 DNA: TGTGCCAGCAGTTACACGGGGGGACAGAACACTGAAGCTTTCTTT
clone size: many; V gene: TRBV27; J gene: TRBJ1-2; D gene: TRBD1; CDR3 protein: CASRFRTGNGGYTF; CDR3 DNA: TGTGCCAGCAGATTCCGGACAGGGAACGGCGGCTACACCTTC
clone size: many; V gene: TRBV15; J gene: TRBJ2-3; D gene: TRBD2; CDR3 protein: CATSRDRGVSLDTQYF; CDR3 DNA: TGTGCCACCAGCAGAGATCGGGGGGTATCTTTAGATACGCAGTATTTT
clone size: few; V gene: TRBV24-1; J gene: TRBJ2-5; D gene: NA; CDR3 protein: CATSEPGGGRETQYF; CDR3 DNA: TGTGCCACCAGTGAACCAGGGGGCGGGAGAGAGACCCAGTACTTC
clone size: many; V gene: TRBV7-9; J gene: TRBJ2-7; D gene: TRBD1; CDR3 protein: CASSPTGTGESEQYF; CDR3 DNA: TGTGCCAGCAGCCCGACAGGGACAGGGGAGTCCGAGCAGTACTTC
clone size: few; V gene: TRBV29-1; J gene: TRBJ2-5; D gene: NA; CDR3 protein: CSKSQGGRETQYF; CDR3 DNA: TGCAGCAAGTCACAAGGAGGAAGAGAGACCCAGTACTTC
clone size: many; V gene: TRBV28; J gene: TRBJ2-2; D gene: NA; CDR3 protein: CASAQTNTGELFF; CDR3 DNA: TGTGCCAGCGCGCAGACGAACACCGGGGAGCTGTTTTTT
clone size: many; V gene: TRBV4-2; J gene: TRBJ2-7; D gene: TRBD1; CDR3 protein: CASSQGEGQGAYEQYF; CDR3 DNA: TGTGCCAGCAGCCAAGGCGAAGGACAGGGGGCTTACGAGCAGTACTTC
clone size: NA; V gene: TRBV6-2/TRBV6-3; J gene: TRBJ1-2; D gene: NA; CDR3 protein: CASSFRQGTNYGYTF; CDR3 DNA: TGTGCCAGCAGTTTCCGCCAGGGAACGAACTATGGCTACACCTTC
clone size: NA; V gene: TRBV20-1; J gene: TRBJ1-1; D gene: NA; CDR3 protein: CSAFLSGPEASF; CDR3 DNA: TGCAGTGCTTTTCTCTCAGGGCCTGAAGCTTCCTTT
clone size: many; V gene: TRBV7-3; J gene: TRBJ2-7; D gene: NA; CDR3 protein: CASSYRTLRVYEQYF; CDR3 DNA: TGTGCCAGCAGCTATCGGACACTACGTGTTTACGAGCAGTACTTC
clone size: many; V gene: TRBV2; J gene: TRBJ1-2; D gene: NA; CDR3 protein: CASSEDSKGGYTF; CDR3 DNA: TGTGCCAGCAGTGAGGACAGTAAGGGAGGCTACACCTTC
clone size: NA; V gene: TRBV2; J gene: TRBJ1-6; D gene: NA; CDR3 protein: CASNNRTSSPLHF; CDR3 DNA: TGTGCCAGCAACAATAGGACATCTTCACCCCTCCACTTT
clone size: NA; V gene: TRBV20-1; J gene: TRBJ1-6; D gene: NA; CDR3 protein: CSASLGNSPLHF; CDR3 DNA: TGCAGTGCTAGCCTAGGAAATTCACCCCTCCACTTT